The clone carrying this T cell receptor (beta chain) was detected only a few times. Antigen unknown. This record comes from a study of blood T cells in healthy people across ages. Study-level results: Getting older went along with TCR beta diversity per million T cells dropping roughly linearly. Donors of long life had a larger count of naive CD4+ cells and greater diversity than aged donors.

The second PCR ran about 6 to 11 cycles with a sample-barcoded 5' primer and J-beta primers. In TCRdb, the 5' RACE reads were re-called with MiXCR into one record per CDR3 protein. Among hundreds of thousands of distinct CDR3 sequences, around half were seen once, and the ten largest hold about a sixth. V was clipped by 5 bases and J by 0 bases, with 7 bases between them. From germline, CDR1 is SQVTM and CDR2 ANQGSEA. This CDR3 comprises 13 residues. The genes are TRBV29-1 and TRBJ1-4; no reliable D call. The receptor comes from an elderly man in good health. The sample was blood. The DNA of the CDR3 is TGCAGCGTTCAGTGGGCAACTAATGAAAAACTGTTTTTT. It is translated as CSVQWATNEKLFF.